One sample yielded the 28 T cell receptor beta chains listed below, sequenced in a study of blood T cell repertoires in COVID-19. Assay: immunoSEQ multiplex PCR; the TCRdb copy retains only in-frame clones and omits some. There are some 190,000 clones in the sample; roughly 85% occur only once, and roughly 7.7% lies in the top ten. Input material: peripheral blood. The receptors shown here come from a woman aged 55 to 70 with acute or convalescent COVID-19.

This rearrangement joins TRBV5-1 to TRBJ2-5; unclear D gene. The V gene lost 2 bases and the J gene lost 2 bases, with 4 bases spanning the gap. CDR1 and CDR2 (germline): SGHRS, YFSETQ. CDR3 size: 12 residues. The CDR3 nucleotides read TGCGCCAGCAGCTTTAAACAAGAGACCCAGTACTTC. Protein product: CASSFKQETQYF.

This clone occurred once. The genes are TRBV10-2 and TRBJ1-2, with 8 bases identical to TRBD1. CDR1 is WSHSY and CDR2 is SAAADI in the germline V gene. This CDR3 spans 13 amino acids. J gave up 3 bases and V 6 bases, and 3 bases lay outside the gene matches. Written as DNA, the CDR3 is TGCGCCAGCAGAATGACAGGGGACTATGGCTACACCTTC. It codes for CASRMTGDYGYTF.

The CDR3 sequence is CASSEGLKPEETQYF. DNA for the CDR3: TGTGCCAGCAGTGAGGGACTTAAACCAGAAGAGACCCAGTACTTC. The rearrangement joins TRBV2 to TRBJ2-5; the D gene is possibly TRBD2 (6 bases). The ends were cut back, 3 bases at V and 3 bases at J, with 14 bases in the middle. The germline gives CDR1 SNHLY, CDR2 FYNNEI. This CDR3 spans 15 amino acids.

The CDR3 sequence: CASSLGGTGNEKLFF. The CDR3 DNA is TGTGCCAGCAGTTTAGGCGGGACAGGGAATGAAAAACTGTTTTTT. The chain is built from TRBV28 and TRBJ1-4, with 9 nucleotides matching TRBD1. The germline V gene encodes CDR1 MDHEN and CDR2 SYDVKM. The CDR3 has 15 amino acids. J was trimmed by 5 bases and V by 2 bases; bases with no gene match: 3.

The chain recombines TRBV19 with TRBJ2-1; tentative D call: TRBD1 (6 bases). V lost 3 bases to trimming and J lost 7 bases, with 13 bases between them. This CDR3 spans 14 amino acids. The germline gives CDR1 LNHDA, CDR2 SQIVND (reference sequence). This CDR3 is CASSIDQGLNEQFF. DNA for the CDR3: TGTGCCAGTAGTATTGATCAGGGGTTGAATGAGCAGTTCTTC.

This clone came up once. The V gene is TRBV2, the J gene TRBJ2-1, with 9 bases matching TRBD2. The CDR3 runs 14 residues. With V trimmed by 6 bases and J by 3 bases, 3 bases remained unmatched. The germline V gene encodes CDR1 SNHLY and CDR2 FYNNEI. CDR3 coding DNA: TGTGCCAGCAGGGATAGCGGGAGCTACAATGAGCAGTTCTTC. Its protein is CASRDSGSYNEQFF.

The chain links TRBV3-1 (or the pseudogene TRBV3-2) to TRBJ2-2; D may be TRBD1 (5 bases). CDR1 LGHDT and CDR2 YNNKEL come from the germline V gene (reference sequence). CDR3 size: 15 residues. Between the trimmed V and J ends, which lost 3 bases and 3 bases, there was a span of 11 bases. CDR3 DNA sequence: TGTGCCAGCAGCCACAGGGTCGAATACACCGGGGAGCTGTTTTTT. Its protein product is CASSHRVEYTGELFF.

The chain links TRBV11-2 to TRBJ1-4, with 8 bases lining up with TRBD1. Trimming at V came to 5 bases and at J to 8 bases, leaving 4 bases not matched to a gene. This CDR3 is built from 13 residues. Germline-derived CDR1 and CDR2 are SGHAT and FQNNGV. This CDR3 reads CASSRGTGEKLFF. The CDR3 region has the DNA TGTGCCAGCAGCCGGGGGACAGGCGAAAAACTGTTTTTT.

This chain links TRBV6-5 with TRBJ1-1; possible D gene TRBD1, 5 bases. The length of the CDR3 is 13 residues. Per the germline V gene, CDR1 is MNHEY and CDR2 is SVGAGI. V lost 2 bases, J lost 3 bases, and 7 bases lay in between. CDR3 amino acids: CASSYEGDTEAFF. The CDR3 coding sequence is TGTGCCAGCAGTTACGAAGGGGACACTGAAGCTTTCTTT.

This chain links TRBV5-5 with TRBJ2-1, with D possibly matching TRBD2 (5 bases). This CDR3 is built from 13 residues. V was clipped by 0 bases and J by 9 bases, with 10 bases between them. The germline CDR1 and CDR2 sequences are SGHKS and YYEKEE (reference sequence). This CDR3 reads CASSLAVEGEQFF. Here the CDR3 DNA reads TGTGCCAGCAGCTTGGCGGTTGAGGGTGAGCAGTTCTTC.

The CDR3 loop reads CAWSEGQLNQPQHF. CDR3 nucleotide sequence: TGTGCCTGGAGTGAGGGACAGCTAAATCAGCCCCAGCATTTT. The J gene is TRBJ1-5, the V gene TRBV30, with TRBD1 identical over 7 bases. J gave up 4 bases and V 1 base, and 4 bases lay outside the gene matches. Per germline, CDR1 GTSNPN and CDR2 SVGIG (reference sequence). The CDR3 length is 14 residues.

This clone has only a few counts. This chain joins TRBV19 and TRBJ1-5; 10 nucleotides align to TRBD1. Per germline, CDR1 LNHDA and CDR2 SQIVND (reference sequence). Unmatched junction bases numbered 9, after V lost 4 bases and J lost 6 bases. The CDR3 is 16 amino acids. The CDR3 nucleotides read TGTGCCAGTAGTACATCCCGGACAGGGGGGAGTCAGCCCCAGCATTTT. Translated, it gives CASSTSRTGGSQPQHF.

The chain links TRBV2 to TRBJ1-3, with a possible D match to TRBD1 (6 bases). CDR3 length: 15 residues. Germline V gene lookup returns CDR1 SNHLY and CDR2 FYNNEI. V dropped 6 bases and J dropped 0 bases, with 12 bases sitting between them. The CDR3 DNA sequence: TGTGCCAGCAGGGGGGCAGGGGTCTCTGGAAACACCATATATTTT. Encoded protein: CASRGAGVSGNTIYF.

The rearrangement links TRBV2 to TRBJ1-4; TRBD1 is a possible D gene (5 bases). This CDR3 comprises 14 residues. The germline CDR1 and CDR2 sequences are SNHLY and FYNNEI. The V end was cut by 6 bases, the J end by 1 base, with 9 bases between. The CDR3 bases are TGTGCCAGCAGGGACGGGGGAACTAATGAAAAACTGTTTTTT. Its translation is CASRDGGTNEKLFF.

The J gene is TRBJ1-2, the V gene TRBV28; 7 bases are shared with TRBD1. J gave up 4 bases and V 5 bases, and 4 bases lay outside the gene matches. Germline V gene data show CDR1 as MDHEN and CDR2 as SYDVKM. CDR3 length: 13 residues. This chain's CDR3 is CASSQTGPYGYTF. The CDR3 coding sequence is TGTGCCAGCAGTCAGACAGGGCCCTATGGCTACACCTTC.

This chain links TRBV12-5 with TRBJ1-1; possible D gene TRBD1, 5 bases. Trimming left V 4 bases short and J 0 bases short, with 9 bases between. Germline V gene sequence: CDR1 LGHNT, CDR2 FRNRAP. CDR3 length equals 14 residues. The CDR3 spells CASGWGGLNTEAFF. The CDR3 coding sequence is TGTGCTAGTGGTTGGGGGGGGTTGAACACTGAAGCTTTCTTT. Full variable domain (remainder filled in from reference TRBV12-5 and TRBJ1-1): DARVTQTPRHKVTEMGQEVTMRCQPILGHNTVFWYRQTMMQGLELLAYFRNRAPLDDSGMPKDRFSAEMPDATLATLKIQPSEPRDSAVYFCASGWGGLNTEAFFGQGTRLTVV.

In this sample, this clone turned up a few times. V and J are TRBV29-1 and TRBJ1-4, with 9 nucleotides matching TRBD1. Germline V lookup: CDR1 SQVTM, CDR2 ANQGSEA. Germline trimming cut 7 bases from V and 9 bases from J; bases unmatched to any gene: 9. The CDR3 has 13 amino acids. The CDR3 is CSAPGQGDKKLFF. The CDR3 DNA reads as TGCAGCGCCCCGGGACAGGGCGACAAAAAACTGTTTTTT. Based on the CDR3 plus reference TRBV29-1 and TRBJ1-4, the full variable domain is SAVISQKPSRDICQRGTSLTIQCQVDSQVTMMFWYRQQPGQSLTLIATANQGSEATYESGFVIDKFPISRPNLTFSTLTVSNMSPEDSSIYLCSAPGQGDKKLFFGSGTQLSVL.

This chain's CDR3 is CATSDTRTGEFDQPQHF. The CDR3 DNA reads TGTGCCACCAGTGATACTCGGACAGGGGAGTTTGATCAGCCCCAGCATTTT. V gene TRBV24-1 combines with J gene TRBJ1-5, with 9 bases lining up with TRBD1. V shed 3 bases, J shed 5 bases, and the junction held 10 bases outside the gene matches. Germline assignment: CDR1 KGHDR and CDR2 SFDVKD. The length of the CDR3 is 17 residues.

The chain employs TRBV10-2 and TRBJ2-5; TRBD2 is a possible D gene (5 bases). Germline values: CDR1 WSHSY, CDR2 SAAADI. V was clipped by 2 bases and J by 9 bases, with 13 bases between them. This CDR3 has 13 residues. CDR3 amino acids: CASSEVLVGAQYF. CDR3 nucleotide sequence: TGCGCCAGCAGTGAGGTTTTGGTCGGGGCCCAGTACTTC.

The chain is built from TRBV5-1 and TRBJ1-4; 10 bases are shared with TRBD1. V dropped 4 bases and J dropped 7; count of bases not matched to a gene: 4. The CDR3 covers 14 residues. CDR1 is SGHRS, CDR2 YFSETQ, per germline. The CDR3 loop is CASSTGTGAEKLFF. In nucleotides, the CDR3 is TGCGCCAGCAGCACCGGGACAGGGGCTGAAAAACTGTTTTTT.

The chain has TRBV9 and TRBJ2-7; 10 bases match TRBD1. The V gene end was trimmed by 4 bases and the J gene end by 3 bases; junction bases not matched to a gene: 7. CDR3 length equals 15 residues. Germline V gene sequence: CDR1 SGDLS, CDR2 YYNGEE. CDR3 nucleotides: TGTGCCAGCAGCTATGGAGGGACAGGGGACTACGAGCAGTACTTC. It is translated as CASSYGGTGDYEQYF.

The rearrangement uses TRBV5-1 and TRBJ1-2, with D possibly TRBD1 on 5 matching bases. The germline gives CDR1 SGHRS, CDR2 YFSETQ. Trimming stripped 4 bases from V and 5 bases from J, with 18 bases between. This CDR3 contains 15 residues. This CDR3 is CASSPTAGGFYGYTF. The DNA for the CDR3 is TGCGCCAGCAGCCCGACAGCAGGAGGGTTTTATGGCTACACCTTC.

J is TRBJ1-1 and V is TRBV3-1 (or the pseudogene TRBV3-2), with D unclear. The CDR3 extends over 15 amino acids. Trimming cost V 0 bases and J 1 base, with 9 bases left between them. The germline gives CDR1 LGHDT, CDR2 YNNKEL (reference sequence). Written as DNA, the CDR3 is TGTGCCAGCAGCCAAGAGAGTCAGGCGAACACTGAAGCTTTCTTT. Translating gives CASSQESQANTEAFF.

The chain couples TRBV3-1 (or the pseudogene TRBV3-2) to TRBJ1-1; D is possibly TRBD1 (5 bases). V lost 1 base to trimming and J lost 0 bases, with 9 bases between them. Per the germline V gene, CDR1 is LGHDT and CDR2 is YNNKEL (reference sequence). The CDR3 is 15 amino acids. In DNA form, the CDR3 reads TGTGCCAGCAGCCAAGGACAGAGAATGAACACTGAAGCTTTCTTT. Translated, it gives CASSQGQRMNTEAFF.

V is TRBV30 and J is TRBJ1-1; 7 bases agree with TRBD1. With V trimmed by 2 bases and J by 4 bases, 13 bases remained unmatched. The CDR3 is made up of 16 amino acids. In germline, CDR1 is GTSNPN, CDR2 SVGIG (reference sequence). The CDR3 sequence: CAWSKQGPAGGTEAFF. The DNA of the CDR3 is TGTGCCTGGAGTAAACAGGGGCCCGCGGGTGGCACTGAAGCTTTCTTT.

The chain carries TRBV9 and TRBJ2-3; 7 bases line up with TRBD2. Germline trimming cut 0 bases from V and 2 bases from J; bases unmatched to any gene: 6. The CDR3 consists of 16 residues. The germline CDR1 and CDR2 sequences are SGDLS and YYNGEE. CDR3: CASSVAGGRITDTQYF. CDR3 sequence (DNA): TGTGCCAGCAGCGTAGCGGGCGGGAGAATCACAGATACGCAGTATTTT.

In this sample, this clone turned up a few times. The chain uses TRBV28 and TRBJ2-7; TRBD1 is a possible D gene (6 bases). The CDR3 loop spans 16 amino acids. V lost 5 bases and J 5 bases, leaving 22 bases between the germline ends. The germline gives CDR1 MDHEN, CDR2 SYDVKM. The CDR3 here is CASSPWDKGNTNEQYF. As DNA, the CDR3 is TGTGCCAGCAGTCCTTGGGACAAGGGGAATACCAACGAGCAGTACTTC.

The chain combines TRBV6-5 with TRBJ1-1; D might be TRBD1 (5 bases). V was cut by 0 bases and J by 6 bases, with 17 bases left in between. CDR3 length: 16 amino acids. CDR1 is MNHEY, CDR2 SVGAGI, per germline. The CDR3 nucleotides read TGTGCCAGCAGTTACTCGCTCGGTTTAGGGGCGGCTGAAGCTTTCTTT. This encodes CASSYSLGLGAAEAFF.